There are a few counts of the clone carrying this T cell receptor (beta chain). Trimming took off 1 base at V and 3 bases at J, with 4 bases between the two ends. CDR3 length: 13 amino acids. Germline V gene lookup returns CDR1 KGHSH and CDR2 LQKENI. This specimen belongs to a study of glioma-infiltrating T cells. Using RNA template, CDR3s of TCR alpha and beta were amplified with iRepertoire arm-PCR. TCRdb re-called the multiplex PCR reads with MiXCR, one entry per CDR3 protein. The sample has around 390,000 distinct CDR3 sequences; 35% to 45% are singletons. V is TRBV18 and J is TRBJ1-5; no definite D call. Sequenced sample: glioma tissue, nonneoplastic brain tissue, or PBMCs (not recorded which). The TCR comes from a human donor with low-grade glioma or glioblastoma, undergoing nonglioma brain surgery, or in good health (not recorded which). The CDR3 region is CASSPQANQPQHF. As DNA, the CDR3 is TGTGCCAGCTCACCACAAGCCAATCAGCCCCAGCATTTT.